This record covers a single T cell receptor beta chain. The target antigen is unknown. These data come from a study of graft-versus-host responses after intestinal transplantation. Findings and limits, study-wide: High graft-versus-host to host-versus-graft T cell clonal ratios marked allografts of patients with graft-donor macrochimerism.

Assay: immunoSEQ multiplex PCR; the TCRdb copy retains only in-frame clones and omits some. Of more than 65,000 clones in the sample, 84% are singletons; the top ten hold 0.39%. From germline, CDR1 is MNHEY and CDR2 SVGAGI. The J segment lost 5 bases and the V segment lost 2 bases, leaving 2 bases of the junction unmatched. The CDR3 covers 15 residues. The genes are TRBV6-5 and TRBJ2-2, with 10 bases aligning to TRBD1. The receptor comes from a human donor who was the organ donor for an intestinal transplant. The sample here was unstimulated CD4+ T cells sorted from spleen or lymph node cells, taken before transplant. The CDR3 bases are TGTGCCAGCAGTTACGGGACAGGGGTGACCGGGGAGCTGTTTTTT. Amino acids: CASSYGTGVTGELFF.